The clone carrying this T cell receptor (beta chain) has more than one count but fewer than ten. Its specificity is unknown. Trimming pared 4 bases from V and 0 bases from J, leaving 13 bases between. Germline V lookup: CDR1 SEHNR, CDR2 FQNEAQ (reference sequence). CDR3 size: 16 residues. The sample is drawn from a study of identical twins. Study-level points and caveats: Cord blood beta clonotypes that were abundant carried fewer insertions, and memory repertoires showed no such trend. Possibly, invariant MAIT and iNKT cells partly confounded zero-insertion analyses.

Unique molecular identifiers were in the cDNA, with template-switch universal primer binding. A single record per CDR3 protein comes from TCRdb applying MiXCR to the 5' RACE reads. The sample holds about 810,000 distinct CDR3 sequences, roughly an eighth seen once. These data were also reused for a study on yellow fever vaccine responses in identical twins. That source reports: Twins reportedly had a vaccine T cell response that seemed partly convergent, partly personalized.

The source material was PBMCs. This rearrangement joins TRBV7-9 to TRBJ2-1; D not certain. The clonotype comes from a woman younger than 35 in good health. The CDR3 sequence: CASSSLHTSSYNEQFF. The DNA of the CDR3 is TGTGCCAGCAGCTCCTTACACACGAGCTCCTACAATGAGCAGTTCTTC.